A selection of T cell receptor beta chains follows, all from one sample in a study of OX40 agonist ivuxolimab in advanced cancers. Sequenced by immunoSEQ multiplex PCR; TCRdb stores in-frame clones only, minus some. The table has approximately 66,000 clones, roughly four fifths seen once. Sequenced here: CD4+ or CD8+ T cells sorted from blood, sampled in a trial of the OX40 agonist ivuxolimab. These receptors originate from an adult with an advanced solid tumor such as melanoma, head and neck, liver or kidney cancer. The CDR3 runs from the conserved cysteine through the conserved F or W. The size entry is marked missing in some rows and otherwise reads once, few, many or a size class.

V gene,clone size,J gene,CDR3 protein
TRBV5-4,-,TRBJ2-2,CASSVTLANTGELFF
TRBV18,-,TRBJ2-5,CASSPTSGGAQETQYF
TRBV4-3,-,TRBJ1-3,CASSQVQSGNTIYF
TRBV7-9,once,TRBJ2-7,CASSFLSGEQYF
TRBV11-3,once,TRBJ2-7,CASSLGHRDYEQYF
TRBV10-3,-,TRBJ2-7,CAISEPQYEQYF
TRBV28,few,TRBJ2-7,CASSLETSGGREQYF
TRBV28,few,TRBJ1-2,CASRENYGYTF
TRBV28,-,TRBJ1-2,CASSYRGRAYGYTF
TRBV9,-,TRBJ2-3,CASSVATSGSDTQYF
TRBV18,-,TRBJ2-3,CASSPGRAGRADTQYF
TRBV25-1,-,TRBJ1-5,CASSSYSNQPQHF
TRBV5-5,few,TRBJ1-4,CASNLPGAEKLFF
TRBV19,-,TRBJ2-7,CASSKPGGPYEQYF
TRBV27,-,TRBJ2-4,CASTDRAKNIQYF
TRBV18,-,TRBJ2-7,CASSPGQGTYEQYF
TRBV7-6,-,TRBJ2-7,CASREGPQVAYEQYF
TRBV30,-,TRBJ2-5,CAWNSGGALRETQYF
TRBV7-2,-,TRBJ1-1,CASSLEGVNTEAFF
TRBV29-1,once,TRBJ2-5,CSGQGWGETQYF
TRBV9,-,TRBJ2-3,CASSVAQGLAGGSDTQYF
TRBV7-2,-,TRBJ2-3,CASSLGQFTDTQYF
TRBV5-5,-,TRBJ1-3,CASSIHRGQGNTIYF
TRBV7-2,-,TRBJ2-7,CASSSSAGDEQYF
TRBV19,-,TRBJ2-3,CASSDPRLAGGDAQYF
TRBV19,-,TRBJ2-7,CASSTGTGVSLDYEQYF
TRBV6-1,-,TRBJ1-4,CASREGTANEKLFF
TRBV6-5,-,TRBJ2-7,CASSTGLEQYF
TRBV7-2,-,TRBJ2-7,CASSPLVTSGGAYEQYF
TRBV25-1,-,TRBJ2-7,CASSPSGSYEQYF
TRBV4-2,-,TRBJ1-5,CASSQGLESNQPQHF
TRBV10-3,-,TRBJ2-2,CAISGGSEELFF
TRBV15,-,TRBJ1-5,CATSRGPPNGDQPQHF
TRBV4-2,-,TRBJ1-4,CASSQDGKKLFF
TRBV6-1,-,TRBJ1-5,CASRGTPNQPQHF
TRBV11-2,-,TRBJ2-1,CASSLGTGTYNEQFF
TRBV6-1,-,TRBJ2-5,CASTGTVKQETQYF
TRBV7-2,-,TRBJ2-2,CASSPSAQINTGELFF
TRBV7-8,-,TRBJ1-5,CASSLDTYSNQPQHF
TRBV7-2,-,TRBJ1-3,CASSLLGGWGNTIYF
TRBV29-1,-,TRBJ2-5,CSVEDGSGGVETQYF
TRBV12-2,-,TRBJ2-3,CASRLRLAGDNTDTQYF
TRBV10-1,-,TRBJ2-1,CASRTGGDEQFF
TRBV7-2,-,TRBJ2-5,CASSSLAGGRETQYF
TRBV7-8,few,TRBJ1-5,CASSRRTENSNQPQHF
TRBV6-1,-,TRBJ1-2,CASSRGDNYGYTF
TRBV25-1,-,TRBJ2-5,CASSARAQETQYF
TRBV5-1,-,TRBJ2-2,CASSPAGVAQSTGELFF
TRBV14,-,TRBJ2-1,CASSHLGTSYNEQFF
TRBV5-8,-,TRBJ1-3,CASSFGADSASGNTIYF
TRBV5-4,-,TRBJ1-1,CASSLAGRTNTEAFF
TRBV27,-,TRBJ2-3,CASSMSWTSGGVVDTQYF
TRBV9,-,TRBJ1-5,CASSVGGSQPQHF
TRBV10-3,-,TRBJ2-3,CAIGERTSGGTDTQYF
TRBV9,few,TRBJ1-3,CASTQRPGNTIYF